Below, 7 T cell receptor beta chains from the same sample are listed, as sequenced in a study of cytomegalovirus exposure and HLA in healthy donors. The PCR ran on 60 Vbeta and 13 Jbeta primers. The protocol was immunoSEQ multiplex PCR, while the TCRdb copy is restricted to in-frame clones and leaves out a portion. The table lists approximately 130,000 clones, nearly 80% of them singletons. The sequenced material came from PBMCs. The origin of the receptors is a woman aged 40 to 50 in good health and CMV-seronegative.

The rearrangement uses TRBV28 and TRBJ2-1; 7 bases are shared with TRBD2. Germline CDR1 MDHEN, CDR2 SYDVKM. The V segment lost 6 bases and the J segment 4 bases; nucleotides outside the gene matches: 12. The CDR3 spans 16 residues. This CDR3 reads CASSPPRGGRYNEQFF. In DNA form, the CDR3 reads TGTGCCAGCAGCCCTCCGCGGGGCGGGAGATACAATGAGCAGTTCTTC.

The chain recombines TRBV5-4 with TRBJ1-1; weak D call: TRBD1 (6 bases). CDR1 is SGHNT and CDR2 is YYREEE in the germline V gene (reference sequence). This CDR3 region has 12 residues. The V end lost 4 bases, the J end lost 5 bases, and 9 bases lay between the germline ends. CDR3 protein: CASSPTGTEAFF. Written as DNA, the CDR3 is TGTGCCAGCAGCCCCACAGGGACTGAAGCTTTCTTT.

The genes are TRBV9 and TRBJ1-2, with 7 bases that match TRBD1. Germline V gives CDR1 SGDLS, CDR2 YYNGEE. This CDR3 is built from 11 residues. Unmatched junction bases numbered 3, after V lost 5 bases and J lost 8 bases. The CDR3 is CASSTGAGYTF. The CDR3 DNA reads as TGTGCCAGCAGTACAGGGGCCGGCTACACCTTC.

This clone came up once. Here the CDR3 reads CASSLEAGGLDEQYF. CDR3 nucleotide sequence: TGTGCCAGCAGCTTGGAAGCGGGAGGGCTGGACGAGCAGTACTTC. The rearrangement links TRBV5-4 to TRBJ2-5; 10 bases agree with TRBD2. The J call is in doubt because the DNA end fits TRBJ2-7 better. The CDR3 is made up of 15 amino acids. The germline CDR1 and CDR2 sequences are SGHNT and YYREEE (reference sequence).

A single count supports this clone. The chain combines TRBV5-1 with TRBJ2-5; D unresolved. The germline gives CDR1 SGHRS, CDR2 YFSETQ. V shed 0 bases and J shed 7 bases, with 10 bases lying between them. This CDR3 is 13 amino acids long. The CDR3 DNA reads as TGCGCCAGCAGCTTGGGGCAGGCCGGGACCCAGTACTTC. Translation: CASSLGQAGTQYF.

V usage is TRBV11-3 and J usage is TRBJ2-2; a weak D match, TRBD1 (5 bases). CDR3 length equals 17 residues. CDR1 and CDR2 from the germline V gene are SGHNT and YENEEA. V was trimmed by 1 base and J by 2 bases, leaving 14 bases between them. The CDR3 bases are TGTGCCAGCAGCTTAGTTGGGGCAGTTACTAACACCGGGGAGCTGTTTTTT. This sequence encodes CASSLVGAVTNTGELFF.

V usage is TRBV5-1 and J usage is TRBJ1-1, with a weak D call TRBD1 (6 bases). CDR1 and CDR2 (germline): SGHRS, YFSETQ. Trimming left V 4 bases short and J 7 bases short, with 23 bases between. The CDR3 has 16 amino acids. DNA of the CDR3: TGCGCCAGCAGCATGTTTCTGGCCCGGGGGGCCGGTGAAGCTTTCTTT. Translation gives CASSMFLARGAGEAFF. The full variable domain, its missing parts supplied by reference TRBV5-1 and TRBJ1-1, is KAGVTQTPRYLIKTRGQQVTLSCSPISGHRSVSWYQQTPGQGLQFLFEYFSETQRNKGNFPGRFSGRQFSNSRSEMNVSTLELGDSALYLCASSMFLARGAGEAFFGQGTRLTVV.